One and the same sample provided the 6 T cell receptor beta chains below, sequenced in a study of cytomegalovirus exposure and HLA in healthy donors. PCR used 60 Vbeta primers and 13 Jbeta primers. The data were produced by immunoSEQ multiplex PCR, yet TCRdb's version contains in-frame clones alone and is incomplete. Of 150,000 to 200,000 clones listed, roughly three quarters were seen once; the top ten hold around 2.3%. Sequenced material: PBMCs. The receptors were sampled from a woman aged 25 to 39 in good health and CMV-seropositive.

This clone has more than one count but fewer than ten. The V call is TRBV9, the J call TRBJ2-3; perhaps TRBD2 as D (6 bases). The CDR3 length is 16 residues. The V gene lost 4 bases and the J gene lost 6 bases, with 21 bases spanning the gap. Looked up from germline, CDR1 is SGDLS and CDR2 is YYNGEE. For the CDR3, the DNA is TGTGCCAGCAGCCACCCGAAAGCGGGCCCACGCGATACGCAGTATTTT. Translating it yields CASSHPKAGPRDTQYF.

This clone appeared a few times. The rearrangement uses TRBV19 and TRBJ2-7; D remains ambiguous. The CDR3 is made up of 13 amino acids. Trimming took 5 bases from V and 0 from J, leaving 8 bases between them. Germline V gene sequence: CDR1 LNHDA, CDR2 SQIVND (reference sequence). For the CDR3, the DNA is TGTGCCAGTAGTTACAGCTTCTCCTACGAGCAGTACTTC. Residues: CASSYSFSYEQYF. The variable domain in full, completed from reference TRBV19 and TRBJ2-7, reads DGGITQSPKYLFRKEGQNVTLSCEQNLNHDAMYWYRQDPGQGLRLIYYSQIVNDFQKGDIAEGYSVSREKKESFPLTVTSAQKNPTAFYLCASSYSFSYEQYFGPGTRLTVT.

The table lists this clone with a few counts. This sequence joins TRBV28 and TRBJ1-2; 8 nucleotides agree with TRBD1. Trimming removed 6 bases from V and 8 bases from J; junction bases left unmatched: 5. The V gene's germline CDR1 is MDHEN and CDR2 SYDVKM. CDR3 length equals 12 residues. The CDR3 DNA is TGTGCCAGCAGCCTCGGGACAGGCGGCTACACCTTC. As protein: CASSLGTGGYTF.

This sequence joins TRBV5-4 and TRBJ2-7; TRBD1 matches at 8 bases. With 4 bases clipped from V and 6 bases from J, the junction kept 3 bases outside the gene matches. Germline-derived CDR1 and CDR2 are SGHNT and YYREEE (reference sequence). The CDR3 spans 12 residues. The CDR3 DNA reads as TGTGCCAGCAGCGGGACAGGTGTCGAGCAGTACTTC. Translating it yields CASSGTGVEQYF.

The chain recombines TRBV30 with TRBJ1-4; D is possibly TRBD1 (5 bases). Deletions cut 6 bases from V and 4 bases from J, with 21 bases between. The CDR3 covers 16 residues. Per germline, CDR1 GTSNPN and CDR2 SVGIG (reference sequence). The CDR3 sequence is CACHPITGPLNEKLFF. The CDR3 DNA follows: TGTGCCTGTCACCCAATCACAGGACCACTTAATGAAAAACTGTTTTTT.

V usage is TRBV5-1 and J usage is TRBJ1-2, with 11 bases that match TRBD1. The CDR3 runs 14 residues. CDR1 SGHRS and CDR2 YFSETQ come from the germline V gene. Trimming removed 4 bases from V and 10 bases from J; junction bases left unmatched: 9. The CDR3, as DNA: TGCGCCAGCAGCCCGGGGACAGGGGGTGATGTCTACACCTTC. Residues: CASSPGTGGDVYTF.